These 22 T cell receptor beta chains were all obtained from the same sample, sequenced in a study of shared clonotypes between healthy human individuals. Sequenced by immunoSEQ multiplex PCR; TCRdb stores in-frame clones only, minus some. The table records roughly 320,000 clones, around 87% of them present only once. The sample was memory CD8+ T cells sorted from blood. Noted subset: CD45RO+ cells pooled with CCR7-negative TemRA cells. Source of these receptors: a man between 18 and 29 years old in good health.

The chain employs TRBV6-5 and TRBJ2-7; 10 bases align to TRBD1. This CDR3 region has 13 residues. Germline assignment: CDR1 MNHEY and CDR2 SVGAGI. The J segment lost 4 bases and the V segment lost 4 bases, leaving 1 base of the junction unmatched. CDR3 in DNA: TGTGCCAGCAGTTGGGGACAGGGGTACGAGCAGTACTTC. Its protein product is CASSWGQGYEQYF.

The chain links TRBV11-2 to TRBJ1-1; D remains unclear. The V and J ends lost 0 bases and 4 bases respectively, with 12 bases between them. Germline-derived CDR1 and CDR2 are SGHAT and FQNNGV. The CDR3 contains 15 residues. The DNA of the CDR3 is TGTGCCAGCAGCTTAGATCCGGGGAGTGGCACTGAAGCTTTCTTT. Amino acid sequence: CASSLDPGSGTEAFF.

V gene TRBV4-3 combines with J gene TRBJ2-5, with TRBD1 identical over 8 bases. The germline gives CDR1 LGHNA, CDR2 YSLEER. The trim removed 5 bases at V and 1 base at J, leaving 12 bases unmatched. This CDR3 spans 17 amino acids. This CDR3 is CASSSWGRGLSQETQYF. The CDR3 DNA is TGCGCCAGCAGCTCCTGGGGCAGGGGGCTTTCCCAAGAGACCCAGTACTTC.

V gene TRBV10-3 combines with J gene TRBJ1-6; the match to TRBD1 covers 7 bases. The CDR3 runs to 15 residues. CDR1 and CDR2 (germline): ENHRY, SYGVKD. V gave up 7 bases and J gave up 6 bases; unmatched junction bases: 9. The CDR3 is CAIKGTGEFNSPLHF. The CDR3 bases are TGTGCCATCAAGGGAACAGGGGAGTTTAATTCACCCCTCCACTTT.

This chain connects TRBV6-5 to TRBJ2-7, with D possibly TRBD1 on 5 matching bases. The germline V gene encodes CDR1 MNHEY and CDR2 SVGAGI. The V gene lost 5 bases and the J gene lost 3 bases, with 11 bases spanning the gap. The length of the CDR3 is 13 residues. CDR3 loop: CASSLRQSYEQYF. The CDR3 DNA follows: TGTGCCAGCAGTCTCCGACAGAGCTACGAGCAGTACTTC.

This clone occurred a few times. This chain connects TRBV2 to TRBJ2-7; tentatively, D is TRBD1 or TRBD2 (5 bases each). This CDR3 spans 15 amino acids. CDR1 and CDR2 (germline): SNHLY, FYNNEI. V was shortened by 6 bases and J by 2 bases, with 17 bases between the two germline ends. CDR3 loop: CASSQPGAAAYEQYF. The CDR3 coding sequence is TGTGCCAGCAGCCAACCCGGGGCGGCCGCCTACGAGCAGTACTTC.

Regarding this clone: The same CDR3 is also encoded by other DNA sequences in this sample. The V and J genes are TRBV30 and TRBJ2-7; D unclear. Germline CDR1 GTSNPN, CDR2 SVGIG (reference sequence). The V gene lost 1 base and the J gene lost 1 base, with 5 bases spanning the gap. The CDR3 has 12 amino acids. Written as DNA, the CDR3 is TGTGCCTGGAGTGCGGATTCCTACGAGCAGTACTTC. Its protein is CAWSADSYEQYF.

The chain has TRBV9 and TRBJ2-1; 11 nucleotides agree with TRBD2. The CDR3 consists of 15 residues. The germline V gene encodes CDR1 SGDLS and CDR2 YYNGEE. The V gene end was trimmed by 4 bases and the J gene end by 4 bases; junction bases not matched to a gene: 4. CDR3 DNA sequence: TGTGCCAGCAGCACGACTAGCGGGACGTACAATGAGCAGTTCTTC. This gives the protein CASSTTSGTYNEQFF.

This clone has only a few counts. The chain joins TRBV25-1 to TRBJ2-5; TRBD1 might be the D (5 bases). Germline CDR1 MGHDK, CDR2 SYGVNS. The CDR3 loop spans 15 amino acids. V shed 3 bases and J shed 1 base, with 12 bases lying between them. The CDR3 DNA reads TGTGCCAGCAGTGACCAGGGAAACGGCCAAGAGACCCAGTACTTC. This codes for CASSDQGNGQETQYF.

This chain links TRBV7-6 with TRBJ2-2, with TRBD1 matching over 7 bases. Losses at the gene ends were 6 bases for V and 3 bases for J; bases not matched to a gene: 10. The CDR3 is 16 amino acids. Germline-derived CDR1 and CDR2 are SGHVS and FNYEAQ. The CDR3, as DNA: TGTGCCAGCAGAGAACAGGGGAATCTGGACACCGGGGAGCTGTTTTTT. Protein sequence: CASREQGNLDTGELFF.

The J gene is TRBJ2-4, the V gene TRBV9, with TRBD1 as a possible D gene (6 bases). The germline V and J ends were trimmed by 4 bases and 5 bases, with 13 bases remaining between them. This CDR3 spans 14 amino acids. Germline assignment: CDR1 SGDLS and CDR2 YYNGEE. As DNA, the CDR3 is TGTGCCAGCAGCTGGGGGCAGGGTGAAAACATTCAGTACTTC. It encodes CASSWGQGENIQYF.

This clone has a handful of counts. The CDR3 reads CASSLWTGGNTIYF. The CDR3, as DNA: TGTGCCAGCAGCCTATGGACTGGTGGAAACACCATATATTTT. The chain uses TRBV5-6 and TRBJ1-3; D is ambiguous. The germline gives CDR1 SGHDT, CDR2 YYEEEE. Trimming pared 4 bases from V and 3 bases from J, leaving 11 bases between. This CDR3 is built from 14 residues.

As to this clone: This same CDR3 is encoded by further DNA sequences in the sample. This chain uses TRBV5-5 with TRBJ2-7; no reliable D call. CDR3 length equals 11 residues. The V and J ends lost 4 bases and 2 bases respectively, with 4 bases between them. Germline V gene lookup returns CDR1 SGHKS and CDR2 YYEKEE (reference sequence). The CDR3 loop is CASSPAYEQYF. For the CDR3, the DNA is TGTGCCAGCAGCCCTGCCTACGAGCAGTACTTC.

This clone has a handful of counts. The junction shows a germline mismatch at one end, possibly a read error. The rearrangement uses TRBV10-3 and TRBJ1-5; D unresolved. The CDR3 sequence is 14 residues long. Germline CDR1 and CDR2: ENHRY and SYGVKD. The CDR3 DNA reads TGTGCCAGCAGTTACCCAGGAACCGATCAGCCCCAGCATTTT. This translates into CASSYPGTDQPQHF.

V and J are TRBV4-1 and TRBJ2-7; 8 nucleotides agree with TRBD1. In germline, CDR1 is MGHRA, CDR2 YSYEKL. This CDR3 region has 15 residues. J lost 2 bases, V lost 1 base, and 4 bases had no gene match. CDR3 nucleotides: TGCGCCAGCAGCCAAGTAGGACAGGGCCCCTACGAGCAGTACTTC. Translating it yields CASSQVGQGPYEQYF.

Of note for this clone: Other DNA sequences from this sample encode an identical CDR3 as well. The chain carries TRBV4-1 and TRBJ2-7; perhaps TRBD2 as D (5 bases). Germline CDR1 MGHRA, CDR2 YSYEKL. The CDR3 sequence is 13 residues long. V was shortened by 0 bases and J by 2 bases, with 5 bases between the two germline ends. CDR3 residues: CASSQDSAYEQYF. The CDR3 DNA follows: TGCGCCAGCAGCCAAGATAGCGCCTACGAGCAGTACTTC.

The chain is built from TRBV6-1 and TRBJ2-2; TRBD1 matches at 8 bases. With 4 bases clipped from V and 5 bases from J, the junction kept 6 bases outside the gene matches. This CDR3 has 15 residues. CDR1 and CDR2 from the germline V gene are MNHNS and SASEGT. This chain's CDR3 is CASSALRGQTGELFF. CDR3 coding DNA: TGTGCCAGCAGTGCCCTCAGGGGGCAAACCGGGGAGCTGTTTTTT.

The V gene is TRBV25-1, the J gene TRBJ1-1; maybe TRBD1 (6 bases). V was cut by 5 bases and J by 3 bases, with 10 bases left in between. CDR1 MGHDK and CDR2 SYGVNS come from the germline V gene. The CDR3 covers 13 residues. CDR3 DNA: TGTGCCAGCAGTCCCCAGGGGTACACTGAAGCTTTCTTT. It is translated as CASSPQGYTEAFF.

The J gene is TRBJ2-7, the V gene TRBV27, with TRBD1 matching 8 bases. The CDR3 extends over 16 amino acids. Germline CDR1 is MNHEY and CDR2 is SMNVEV (reference sequence). V shed 3 bases, J shed 0 bases, and the junction held 7 bases outside the gene matches. The CDR3 region is CASSFQGAPSSYEQYF. As DNA, the CDR3 is TGTGCCAGCAGTTTTCAGGGGGCGCCTAGCTCCTACGAGCAGTACTTC.

About this clone itself: Germline and junction disagree at one end, which may indicate a read error. Other DNA sequences of this sample code for an identical CDR3. CDR3 residues: CASSSGLAGAGETQYF. CDR3 in DNA: TGCGCCAGCAGCTCGGGACTAGCGGGAGCAGGAGAGACTCAGTACTTC. The J gene is TRBJ2-5, the V gene TRBV5-1; 14 bases map to TRBD2. Germline values: CDR1 SGHRS, CDR2 YFSETQ. The CDR3 loop spans 16 amino acids.

The V gene is TRBV12-5, the J gene TRBJ2-1; TRBD2 agrees at 12 bases. The J segment lost 7 bases and the V segment lost 4 bases, leaving 11 bases of the junction unmatched. The CDR3 is 17 amino acids. Per the germline V gene, CDR1 is LGHNT and CDR2 is FRNRAP. The CDR3 region has the DNA TGTGCTAGTGGTTCTTCGACTAGCGGGAGAGGGGCTAATGAGCAGTTCTTC. Its translation is CASGSSTSGRGANEQFF.

This clone has a count of ten or more. This sequence joins TRBV7-9 and TRBJ1-2; D gene uncertain. Trimming left V 0 bases short and J 1 base short, with 9 bases between. CDR1 is SEHNR, CDR2 FQNEAQ, per germline (reference sequence). The CDR3 runs 15 residues. This chain's CDR3 is CASSLASGSNYGYTF. For the CDR3, the DNA is TGTGCCAGCAGCTTAGCGTCCGGGAGTAACTATGGCTACACCTTC.